The next 7 T cell receptor beta chains were all read from a single sample in a study of immune heterogeneity within non-small cell lung tumors (dated by TCRdb to the late 2010s). For the TCR template, genomic DNA was extracted from bulk tumor tissue, and around 600 ng of gDNA was amplified for each sample. During surgery, multiple biopsies were taken from each primary tumor, with sampling sites spaced as far apart as possible within the tumor mass. Patients in the study cohort, which was described as untreated, were newly diagnosed NSCLC cases going through curative surgery. The sequencing machine was a HiSeq X Ten. The TCR beta CDR3 region was amplified with a multiplex PCR system, in which a first round of 9 to 10 cycles was run using 32 V-gene forward and 13 J-gene reverse primers. TCRdb reworked the public reads: Q25 trimming with fastp, MiXCR clone assembly, productive beta chains retained. Entries are consolidated by CDR3 protein sequence, retaining the most common genes and DNA. This sample is represented by 9,500 to 13,000 distinct CDR3 sequences; about 25% of them were singletons. Of the sample, roughly 27% falls within the top ten clones.

The sequenced sample consisted of lung tumor tissue. Receptor source: a woman aged 45-65 years with non-small cell lung cancer.

This clonotype is classed as medium-sized. V and J are TRBV2 and TRBJ2-2; 7 positions agree with TRBD2. This CDR3 comprises 15 residues. Germline V gene data show CDR1 as SNHLY and CDR2 as FYNNEI. V shed 4 bases and J 4 bases; nucleotides not matched to a gene: 6. CDR3 coding DNA: TGTGCCAGCAGTGGGGGGGGTTGGAGCACCGGGGAGCTGTTTTTT. Translating gives CASSGGGWSTGELFF.

At least ten counts were recorded for this clonotype. CDR3 sequence (DNA): TGTGCCAGCAGTGTTGCGGAGATCCGTGGTGGCTACACCTTC. It yields the protein CASSVAEIRGGYTF. This chain links TRBV2 with TRBJ1-2; no firm D call. The germline CDR1 and CDR2 sequences are SNHLY and FYNNEI. Between the trimmed V and J ends, which lost 4 bases and 7 bases, there was a span of 16 bases. This CDR3 spans 14 amino acids.

This clonotype is deemed medium-sized. The chain joins TRBV19 to TRBJ1-5; 7 bases fit TRBD1. This CDR3 has 16 amino acids. The V gene end was trimmed by 2 bases and the J gene end by 1 base; junction bases not matched to a gene: 5. The germline CDR1 and CDR2 sequences are LNHDA and SQIVND (reference sequence). As DNA, the CDR3 is TGTGCCAGTAGTATATCATCAGGGGGGAGCAATCAGCCCCAGCATTTT. Translating it yields CASSISSGGSNQPQHF.

The chain links TRBV11-3 to TRBJ2-5, with 9 bases identical to TRBD2. V was clipped by 1 base and J by 4 bases; unmatched bases: 16. CDR1 is SGHNT and CDR2 is YENEEA in the germline V gene. The CDR3 runs to 19 residues. CDR3 loop: CASSLVGLAGPFSPETQYF. The CDR3 region has the DNA TGTGCCAGCAGCTTAGTGGGTCTAGCGGGGCCGTTCAGCCCAGAGACCCAGTACTTC.

Note on this clonotype: Given a much more abundant clone one base away, this may be a read error. V is TRBV7-9 and J is TRBJ1-2, with unresolved D. Per the germline V gene, CDR1 is SEHNR and CDR2 is FQNEAQ (reference sequence). Trimming took off 7 bases at V and 3 bases at J, with 18 bases between the two ends. This CDR3 is built from 15 residues. The CDR3 protein is CASNTDQIGDYGYTF. CDR3 nucleotides: TGTGCCAGCAACACCGATCAGATTGGGGACTATGGCTACACCTTC.

This clonotype showed up many times. This sequence joins TRBV12-3 or TRBV12-4 and TRBJ2-1; maybe TRBD1 (5 bases). V lost 3 bases and J 7 bases, leaving 10 bases between the germline ends. The CDR3 is 13 amino acids. DNA for the CDR3: TGTGCCAGCAGTTTTGGCAGGGATAATGAGCAGTTCTTC. Its translation: CASSFGRDNEQFF.

The sample holds many counts of this clonotype. V and J are TRBV20-1 and TRBJ1-5; D gene unclear. The CDR3 extends over 14 amino acids. The ends were cut back, 0 bases at V and 2 bases at J, with 8 bases in the middle. The germline gives CDR1 DFQATT, CDR2 SNEGSKA (reference sequence). The CDR3 spells CSARDLPGNQPQHF. CDR3 coding DNA: TGCAGTGCTAGAGATCTGCCGGGCAATCAGCCCCAGCATTTT.